Listed below are T cell receptor beta chains from one sample, sequenced in a study of cytomegalovirus exposure and HLA in healthy donors. This table comes from immunoSEQ multiplex PCR, and its TCRdb copy is limited to in-frame clones, with some not included. The data contain around 150,000 clones, more than 75% of them singletons. The sample comprised PBMCs. The receptors derive from a man aged 18 to 29 in good health and CMV-seropositive. Both conserved end residues are part of each CDR3. A D gene is named only where the DNA matches it firmly. The size entry is marked missing in some rows and otherwise reads once, few, many or a size class.

D: TRBD1
size: NA
J: TRBJ2-5
V: TRBV5-8
CDR3: CASSLEPQGARETQYF
DNA: TGTGCCAGCAGCTTGGAACCCCAGGGGGCCAGGGAGACCCAGTACTTC

D: NA
size: NA
J: TRBJ2-7
V: TRBV5-1
CDR3: CASSLLGRQYEQYF
DNA: TGCGCCAGCAGCTTGTTGGGCAGGCAATACGAGCAGTACTTC

D: TRBD1
size: once
J: TRBJ1-2
V: TRBV6-1
CDR3: CASSEAWGTGTGEKGYGYTF
DNA: TGTGCCAGCAGTGAAGCTTGGGGAACCGGGACAGGGGAAAAGGGCTATGGCTACACCTTC

D: TRBD2
size: NA
J: TRBJ2-7
V: TRBV18
CDR3: CASSPPTSGKGEQYF
DNA: TGTGCCAGCTCACCACCGACTAGCGGGAAGGGCGAGCAGTACTTC

D: NA
size: NA
J: TRBJ2-1
V: TRBV6-1
CDR3: CASSEQILLNNEQFF
DNA: TGTGCCAGCAGTGAACAGATCTTATTAAACAATGAGCAGTTCTTC

D: TRBD2
size: NA
J: TRBJ2-1
V: TRBV2
CDR3: CASSESPQLAGEQFF
DNA: TGTGCCAGCAGTGAGTCCCCCCAACTAGCGGGTGAGCAGTTCTTC

D: NA
size: NA
J: TRBJ2-7
V: TRBV7-2
CDR3: CASTLPPAYEQYF
DNA: TGTGCCAGCACCCTCCCCCCCGCCTACGAGCAGTACTTC

D: TRBD1
size: NA
J: TRBJ1-4
V: TRBV9
CDR3: CASSPGQPNEKLFF
DNA: TGTGCCAGCAGCCCGGGACAGCCCAATGAAAAACTGTTTTTT

D: TRBD1
size: few
J: TRBJ2-1
V: TRBV7-9
CDR3: CASSAGWGQGDNEQFF
DNA: TGTGCCAGCAGCGCAGGCTGGGGACAGGGGGATAATGAGCAGTTCTTC

D: TRBD2
size: NA
J: TRBJ2-7
V: TRBV13
CDR3: CASSLGLASEQYF
DNA: TGTGCCAGCAGCCTTGGACTAGCGAGCGAGCAGTACTTC

D: NA
size: NA
J: TRBJ1-2
V: TRBV29-1
CDR3: CSVSPQGRDYGYTF
DNA: TGCAGCGTTTCCCCTCAGGGGAGGGACTATGGCTACACCTTC

D: NA
size: NA
J: TRBJ2-2
V: TRBV6-5
CDR3: CASSYGGTAELFF
DNA: TGTGCCAGCAGTTACGGCGGGACAGCGGAACTGTTTTTT

D: NA
size: NA
J: TRBJ2-7
V: TRBV13
CDR3: CASGKTGDYEQYF
DNA: TGTGCCAGCGGCAAGACAGGCGACTACGAGCAGTACTTC

D: TRBD1
size: NA
J: TRBJ1-6
V: TRBV6-6
CDR3: CASSTWDRGINSPLHF
DNA: TGTGCCAGCAGTACATGGGACAGGGGGATCAATTCACCCCTCCACTTT

D: NA
size: NA
J: TRBJ1-3
V: TRBV9
CDR3: CASSVSQGSGNTIYF
DNA: TGTGCCAGCAGCGTATCTCAGGGATCTGGAAACACCATATATTTT

D: TRBD1
size: NA
J: TRBJ1-2
V: TRBV2
CDR3: CASFWISRGLNYGYTF
DNA: TGTGCCAGCTTTTGGATCTCCAGGGGGCTTAACTATGGCTACACCTTC

D: NA
size: NA
J: TRBJ1-1
V: TRBV6-4
CDR3: CASSDVRGAEAFF
DNA: TGTGCCAGCAGTGACGTTCGGGGTGCTGAAGCTTTCTTT

D: NA
size: NA
J: TRBJ2-5
V: TRBV7-2
CDR3: CASSLPGPETQYF
DNA: TGTGCCAGCAGCTTACCGGGTCCCGAGACCCAGTACTTC

D: NA
size: NA
J: TRBJ1-4
V: TRBV7-9
CDR3: CASSLVAGAGEKLFF
DNA: TGTGCCAGCAGCTTAGTAGCAGGGGCAGGGGAAAAACTGTTTTTT

D: NA
size: NA
J: TRBJ2-7
V: TRBV2
CDR3: CASSGRGYEQYF
DNA: TGTGCCAGCAGTGGTCGGGGGTACGAGCAGTACTTC

D: NA
size: NA
J: TRBJ2-2
V: TRBV9
CDR3: CASSPGRVTGELFF
DNA: TGTGCCAGCAGTCCTGGTCGGGTCACCGGGGAGCTGTTTTTT

D: TRBD2
size: NA
J: TRBJ2-2
V: TRBV6-4
CDR3: CASSLNPGLAGAGELFF
DNA: TGTGCCAGCAGCCTAAACCCCGGACTAGCGGGGGCCGGGGAGCTGTTTTTT

D: NA
size: NA
J: TRBJ2-7
V: TRBV7-3
CDR3: CASSSDISYEQYF
DNA: TGTGCCAGCAGCTCGGACATCTCCTACGAGCAGTACTTC

D: TRBD1
size: NA
J: TRBJ1-5
V: TRBV7-9
CDR3: CASSLGQDQPQHF
DNA: TGTGCCAGCAGCCTCGGACAGGATCAGCCCCAGCATTTT

D: NA
size: NA
J: TRBJ1-1
V: TRBV6-6
CDR3: CASTTTEGTEAFF
DNA: TGTGCCAGCACTACGACCGAGGGCACTGAAGCTTTCTTT

D: TRBD1
size: NA
J: TRBJ2-5
V: TRBV2
CDR3: CASGSDREETQYF
DNA: TGTGCCAGCGGATCAGACAGGGAAGAAACCCAGTACTTC

D: NA
size: NA
J: TRBJ2-5
V: TRBV11-2
CDR3: CASSFAGSQETQYF
DNA: TGTGCCAGCAGCTTCGCCGGGAGCCAAGAGACCCAGTACTTC

D: TRBD1
size: NA
J: TRBJ1-1
V: TRBV10-2
CDR3: CASSLTGSNTEAFF
DNA: TGCGCCAGCAGCCTGACAGGGTCGAACACTGAAGCTTTCTTT

D: NA
size: NA
J: TRBJ1-4
V: TRBV19
CDR3: CASSGILARGEKLFF
DNA: TGTGCCAGTAGTGGGATTCTAGCGCGGGGTGAAAAACTGTTTTTT

D: TRBD2
size: NA
J: TRBJ2-7
V: TRBV19
CDR3: CATGTSGSSYEQYF
DNA: TGTGCCACCGGGACTAGCGGGAGCTCCTACGAGCAGTACTTC

D: TRBD1
size: NA
J: TRBJ1-6
V: TRBV19
CDR3: CASSRDRGRSPLHF
DNA: TGTGCCAGTAGCCGAGACAGGGGCAGGTCGCCCCTCCACTTT

D: TRBD2
size: NA
J: TRBJ2-5
V: TRBV7-6
CDR3: CASSRLAGVLETQYF
DNA: TGTGCCAGCAGCCGCCTAGCGGGAGTCTTGGAGACCCAGTACTTC

D: TRBD1
size: NA
J: TRBJ1-2
V: TRBV5-4
CDR3: CASSSPGQGYGYTF
DNA: TGTGCCAGCAGCTCGCCGGGACAGGGATATGGCTACACCTTC

D: TRBD2
size: few
J: TRBJ2-3
V: TRBV7-3
CDR3: CASSLLGGATDTQYF
DNA: TGTGCCAGCAGCTTACTCGGGGGGGCCACAGATACGCAGTATTTT

D: NA
size: NA
J: TRBJ2-5
V: TRBV5-4
CDR3: CASSLFSGSVETQYF
DNA: TGTGCCAGCAGCTTGTTTTCGGGATCGGTGGAGACCCAGTACTTC

D: TRBD1
size: NA
J: TRBJ1-5
V: TRBV19
CDR3: CASSRRTGPNSNQPQHF
DNA: TGTGCCAGTAGTAGGAGGACAGGGCCTAATAGCAATCAGCCCCAGCATTTT

D: NA
size: NA
J: TRBJ2-7
V: TRBV4-1
CDR3: CASSQEARSYEQYF
DNA: TGCGCCAGCAGCCAAGAGGCAAGATCCTACGAGCAGTACTTC

D: NA
size: NA
J: TRBJ1-2
V: TRBV15
CDR3: CATPTPRAMFGYTF
DNA: TGTGCCACCCCTACCCCCAGGGCGATGTTTGGCTACACCTTC

D: TRBD2
size: NA
J: TRBJ2-1
V: TRBV27
CDR3: CASSLSDRLAGVSYNEQFF
DNA: TGTGCCAGCAGTTTATCCGATCGACTAGCGGGAGTTTCCTACAATGAGCAGTTCTTC

D: NA
size: NA
J: TRBJ2-2
V: TRBV11-2
CDR3: CASSRYGDGELFF
DNA: TGTGCCAGCAGCCGGTATGGAGACGGGGAGCTGTTTTTT

D: NA
size: NA
J: TRBJ2-3
V: TRBV2
CDR3: CASVPRRDRTDTQYF
DNA: TGTGCCAGCGTTCCTAGGCGGGACCGCACAGATACGCAGTATTTT

D: NA
size: NA
J: TRBJ1-2
V: TRBV18
CDR3: CASSHNVGEGYTF
DNA: TGTGCCAGCTCACATAATGTTGGAGAAGGCTACACCTTC

D: NA
size: NA
J: TRBJ1-3
V: TRBV5-1
CDR3: CASSLRQLPGNTIYF
DNA: TGCGCCAGCAGCTTGAGACAGTTGCCTGGAAACACCATATATTTT

D: NA
size: NA
J: TRBJ1-1
V: TRBV14
CDR3: CASSHRQEVGEAFF
DNA: TGTGCCAGCAGCCACCGACAGGAGGTGGGTGAAGCTTTCTTT

D: TRBD2
size: NA
J: TRBJ2-1
V: TRBV2
CDR3: CASSGRVYNEQFF
DNA: TGTGCCTCTAGCGGGAGAGTCTACAATGAGCAGTTCTTC

D: NA
size: NA
J: TRBJ2-7
V: TRBV5-4
CDR3: CASSLDYGEQYF
DNA: TGTGCCAGCAGCTTGGACTACGGCGAGCAGTACTTC

D: NA
size: NA
J: TRBJ1-5
V: TRBV19
CDR3: CASSTLENYSNQPQHF
DNA: TGTGCCAGTAGTACACTCGAGAACTATAGCAATCAGCCCCAGCATTTT

D: TRBD2
size: NA
J: TRBJ2-1
V: TRBV29-1
CDR3: CSVGGRLAGGMREQFF
DNA: TGCAGCGTTGGGGGGAGACTAGCGGGAGGGATGCGGGAGCAGTTCTTC

D: TRBD2
size: few
J: TRBJ2-1
V: TRBV11-2
CDR3: CASSIAGGLAGEQFF
DNA: TGTGCCAGCAGCATAGCGGGGGGACTAGCGGGGGAGCAGTTCTTC

D: NA
size: NA
J: TRBJ2-2
V: TRBV10-1
CDR3: CASSDPGVTNTGELFF
DNA: TGCGCCAGCAGTGATCCGGGAGTGACGAACACCGGGGAGCTGTTTTTT

D: NA
size: NA
J: TRBJ1-4
V: TRBV19
CDR3: CASTGATNEKLFF
DNA: TGTGCCAGTACCGGTGCAACTAATGAAAAACTGTTTTTT

D: TRBD1
size: NA
J: TRBJ2-7
V: TRBV6-5
CDR3: CASSYSFQGGTYEQYF
DNA: TGTGCCAGCAGTTACTCGTTTCAAGGGGGCACGTACGAGCAGTACTTC

D: NA
size: NA
J: TRBJ1-3
V: TRBV7-2
CDR3: CASSLTGGFSGNTIYF
DNA: TGTGCCAGCAGTTTGACAGGAGGTTTCTCTGGAAACACCATATATTTT

D: NA
size: once
J: TRBJ2-1
V: TRBV7-3
CDR3: CASSLIGVRAALGGEQFF
DNA: TGTGCCAGCAGCTTAATTGGGGTCCGGGCTGCCCTCGGGGGTGAGCAGTTCTTC

D: TRBD1
size: NA
J: TRBJ2-2
V: TRBV11-3
CDR3: CASSWDSRTGELFF
DNA: TGTGCCAGCAGCTGGGACAGTCGCACCGGGGAGCTGTTTTTT